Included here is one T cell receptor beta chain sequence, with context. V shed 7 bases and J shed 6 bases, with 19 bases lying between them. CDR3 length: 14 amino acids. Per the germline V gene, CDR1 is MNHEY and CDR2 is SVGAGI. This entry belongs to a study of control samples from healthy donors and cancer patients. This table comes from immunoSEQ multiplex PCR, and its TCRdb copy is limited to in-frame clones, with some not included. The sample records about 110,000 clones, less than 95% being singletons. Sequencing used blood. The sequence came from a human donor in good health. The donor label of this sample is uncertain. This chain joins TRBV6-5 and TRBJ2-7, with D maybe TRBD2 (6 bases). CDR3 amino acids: CASTSLGGVLEQYF. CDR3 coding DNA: TGTGCCAGCACTTCACTTGGAGGGGTCCTCGAGCAGTACTTC.